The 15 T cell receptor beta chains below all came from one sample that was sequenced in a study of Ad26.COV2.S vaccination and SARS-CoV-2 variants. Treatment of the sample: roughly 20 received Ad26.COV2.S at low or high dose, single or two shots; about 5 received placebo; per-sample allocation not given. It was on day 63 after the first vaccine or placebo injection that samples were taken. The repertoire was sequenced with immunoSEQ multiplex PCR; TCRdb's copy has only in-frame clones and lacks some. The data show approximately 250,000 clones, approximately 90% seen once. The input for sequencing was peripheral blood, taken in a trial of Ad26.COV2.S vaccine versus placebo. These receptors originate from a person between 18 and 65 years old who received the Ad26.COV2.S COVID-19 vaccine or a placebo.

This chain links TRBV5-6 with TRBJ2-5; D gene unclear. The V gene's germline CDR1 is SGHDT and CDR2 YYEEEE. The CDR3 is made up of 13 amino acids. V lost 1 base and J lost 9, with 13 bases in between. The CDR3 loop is CASSLRVLRAQYF. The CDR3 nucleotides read TGTGCCAGCAGCTTGAGGGTGCTTCGGGCCCAGTACTTC.

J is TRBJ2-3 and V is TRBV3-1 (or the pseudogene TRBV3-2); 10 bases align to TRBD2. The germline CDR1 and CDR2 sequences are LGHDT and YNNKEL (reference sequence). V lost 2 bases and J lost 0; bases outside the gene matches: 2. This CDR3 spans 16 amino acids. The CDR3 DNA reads TGTGCCAGCAGCCAAATAGCGGGGGGCAGCACAGATACGCAGTATTTT. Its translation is CASSQIAGGSTDTQYF.

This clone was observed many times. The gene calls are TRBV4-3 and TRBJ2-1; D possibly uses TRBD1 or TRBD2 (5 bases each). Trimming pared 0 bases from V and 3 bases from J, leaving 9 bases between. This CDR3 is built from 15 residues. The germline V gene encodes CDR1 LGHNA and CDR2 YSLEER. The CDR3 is CASSQEGESYNEQFF. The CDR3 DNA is TGCGCCAGCAGCCAAGAGGGGGAGAGCTACAATGAGCAGTTCTTC.

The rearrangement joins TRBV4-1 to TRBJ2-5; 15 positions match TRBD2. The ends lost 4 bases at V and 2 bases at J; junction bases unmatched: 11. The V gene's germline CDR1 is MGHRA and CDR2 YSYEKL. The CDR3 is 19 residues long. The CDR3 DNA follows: TGCGCCAGCAGCCCCTCTGGGACTAGCGGGGGGCTGGTTCAAGAGACCCAGTACTTC. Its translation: CASSPSGTSGGLVQETQYF.

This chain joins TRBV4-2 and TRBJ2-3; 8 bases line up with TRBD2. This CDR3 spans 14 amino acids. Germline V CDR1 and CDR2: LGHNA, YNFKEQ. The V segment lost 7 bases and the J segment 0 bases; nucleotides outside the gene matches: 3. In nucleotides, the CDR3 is TGTGCCAGCATGCGGGGGGCTAGCACAGATACGCAGTATTTT. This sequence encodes CASMRGASTDTQYF.

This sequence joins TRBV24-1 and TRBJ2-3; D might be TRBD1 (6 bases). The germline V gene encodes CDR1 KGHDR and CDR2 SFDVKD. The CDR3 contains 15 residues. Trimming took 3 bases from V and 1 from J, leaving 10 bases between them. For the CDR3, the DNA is TGTGCCACCAGTGATACACGGACAGGCACAGATACGCAGTATTTT. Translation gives CATSDTRTGTDTQYF.

The CDR3 nucleotides are TGTGCCAGCAGCCTCGGGGGAGGGCCAGATACGCAGTATTTT. Its translation is CASSLGGGPDTQYF. The V and J genes are TRBV7-2 and TRBJ2-3; 7 bases match TRBD2. CDR1 and CDR2 from the germline V gene are SGHTA and FQGNSA. The V and J ends lost 5 bases and 4 bases, in that order; junction bases with no gene match: 6. This CDR3 region has 14 residues.

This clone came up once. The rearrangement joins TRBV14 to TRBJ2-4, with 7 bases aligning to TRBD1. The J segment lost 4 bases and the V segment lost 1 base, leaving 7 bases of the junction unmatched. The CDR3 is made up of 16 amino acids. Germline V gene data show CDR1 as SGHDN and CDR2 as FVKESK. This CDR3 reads CASSQGSGQKKNIQYF. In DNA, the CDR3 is TGTGCCAGCAGCCAAGGATCGGGACAGAAGAAAAACATTCAGTACTTC.

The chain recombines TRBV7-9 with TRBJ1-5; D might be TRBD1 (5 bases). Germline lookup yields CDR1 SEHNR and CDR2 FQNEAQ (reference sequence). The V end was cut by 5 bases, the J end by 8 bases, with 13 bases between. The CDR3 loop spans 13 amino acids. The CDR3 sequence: CASSPWGSEPQHF. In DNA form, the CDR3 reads TGTGCCAGCAGCCCGTGGGGGTCTGAGCCCCAGCATTTT.

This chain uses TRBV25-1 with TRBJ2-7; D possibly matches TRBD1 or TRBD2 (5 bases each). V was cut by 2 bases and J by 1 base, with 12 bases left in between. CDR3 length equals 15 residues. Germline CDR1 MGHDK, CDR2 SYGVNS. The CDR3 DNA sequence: TGTGCCAGCAGTGAAGGGACGGTCAAATCCTACGAGCAGTACTTC. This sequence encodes CASSEGTVKSYEQYF.

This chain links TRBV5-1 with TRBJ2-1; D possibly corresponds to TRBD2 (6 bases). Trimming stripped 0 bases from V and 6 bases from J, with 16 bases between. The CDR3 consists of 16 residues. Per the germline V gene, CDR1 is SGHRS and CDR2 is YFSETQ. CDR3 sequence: CASSLASGERSNEQFF. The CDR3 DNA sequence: TGCGCCAGCAGCTTGGCCTCGGGGGAAAGAAGCAATGAGCAGTTCTTC.

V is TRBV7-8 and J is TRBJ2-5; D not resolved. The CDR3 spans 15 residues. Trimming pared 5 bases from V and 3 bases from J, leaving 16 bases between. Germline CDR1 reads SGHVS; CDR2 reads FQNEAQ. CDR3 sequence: CASSRASETKETQYF. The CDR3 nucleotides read TGTGCCAGCAGCCGAGCGTCCGAGACAAAAGAGACCCAGTACTTC.

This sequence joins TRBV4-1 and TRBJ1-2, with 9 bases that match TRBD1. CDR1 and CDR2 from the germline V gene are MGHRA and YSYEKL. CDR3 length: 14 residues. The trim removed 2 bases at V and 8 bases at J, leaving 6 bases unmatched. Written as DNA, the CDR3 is TGCGCCAGCAGCCAAAAACAGGGGGCTCGGGGCTACACCTTC. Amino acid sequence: CASSQKQGARGYTF.

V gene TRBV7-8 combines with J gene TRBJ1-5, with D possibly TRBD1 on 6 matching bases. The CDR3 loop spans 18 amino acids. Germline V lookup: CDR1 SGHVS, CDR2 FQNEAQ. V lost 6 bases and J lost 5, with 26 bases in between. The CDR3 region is CASRPDLRGGQRYQPQHF. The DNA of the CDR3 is TGTGCCAGCAGGCCCGACTTAAGGGGGGGGCAAAGGTATCAGCCCCAGCATTTT.

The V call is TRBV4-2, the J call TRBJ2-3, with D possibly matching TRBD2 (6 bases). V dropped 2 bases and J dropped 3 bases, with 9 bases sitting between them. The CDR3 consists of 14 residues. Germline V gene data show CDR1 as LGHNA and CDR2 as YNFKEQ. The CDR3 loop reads CASSQTSLTDTQYF. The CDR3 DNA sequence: TGTGCCAGCAGCCAAACTAGCTTAACAGATACGCAGTATTTT.